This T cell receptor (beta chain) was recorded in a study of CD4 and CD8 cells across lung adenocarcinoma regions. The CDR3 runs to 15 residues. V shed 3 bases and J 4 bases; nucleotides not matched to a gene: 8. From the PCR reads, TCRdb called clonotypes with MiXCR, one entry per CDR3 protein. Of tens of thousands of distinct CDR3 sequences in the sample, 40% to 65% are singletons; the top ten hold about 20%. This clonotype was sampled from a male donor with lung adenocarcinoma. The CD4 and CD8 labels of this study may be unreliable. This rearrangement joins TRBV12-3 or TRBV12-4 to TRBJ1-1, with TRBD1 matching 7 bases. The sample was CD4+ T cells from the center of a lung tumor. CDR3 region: CASSLSGGKGTEAFF. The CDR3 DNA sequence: TGTGCCAGCAGTTTGTCAGGGGGTAAGGGCACTGAAGCTTTCTTT.